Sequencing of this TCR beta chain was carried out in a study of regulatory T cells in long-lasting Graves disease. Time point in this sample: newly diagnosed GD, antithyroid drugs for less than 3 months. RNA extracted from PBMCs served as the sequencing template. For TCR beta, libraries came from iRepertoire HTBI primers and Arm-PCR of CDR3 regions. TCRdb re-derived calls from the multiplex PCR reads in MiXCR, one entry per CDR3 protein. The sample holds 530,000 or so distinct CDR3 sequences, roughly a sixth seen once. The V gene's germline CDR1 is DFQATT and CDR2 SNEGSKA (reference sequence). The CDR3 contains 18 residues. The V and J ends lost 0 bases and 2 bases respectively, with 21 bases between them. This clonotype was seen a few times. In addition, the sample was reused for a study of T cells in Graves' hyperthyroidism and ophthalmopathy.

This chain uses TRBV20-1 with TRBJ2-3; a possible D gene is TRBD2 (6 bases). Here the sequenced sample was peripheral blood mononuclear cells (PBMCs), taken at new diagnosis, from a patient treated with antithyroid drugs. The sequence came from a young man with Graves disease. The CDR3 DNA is TGCAGTGCTAGAGAGTCCCCGGGAGACCCCTATCCCACAGATACGCAGTATTTT. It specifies CSARESPGDPYPTDTQYF.